Sequencing of this T cell receptor (beta chain) was carried out in a study of CD8 T cells in ankylosing spondylitis. The TCR beta libraries were generated through quantitative 5'-RACE incorporating molecular barcodes. Each CDR3 protein gets one entry after TCRdb re-called the 5' RACE reads with MiXCR. The sample has approximately 290,000 distinct CDR3 sequences, less than 25% seen once. As for this clonotype: Its antigen is as yet unknown.

Germline-derived CDR1 and CDR2 are LNHDA and SQIVND (reference sequence). The CDR3 extends over 17 amino acids. Trimming took 4 bases from V and 8 from J; bases not matched to a gene: 10. Study results and caveats: Matched synovial fluid from ankylosing spondylitis patients was reported to be enriched for disease-linked clones. CD8+ cells made up the disease-linked clones, which were relatively rare in peripheral blood. Typical of ankylosing spondylitis blood, it appeared, was a TCR beta motif of eight highly homologous variants.

The chain has TRBV19 and TRBJ2-1; 14 nucleotides match TRBD2. Sequencing input: blood, either unsorted or a sorted T cell fraction (not recorded which). This TCR came from a female donor with ankylosing spondylitis or in good health (not recorded which). CDR3 residues: CASSRPTSGRARDEQFF. In DNA form, the CDR3 reads TGTGCCAGTAGTAGGCCGACTAGCGGGAGGGCCCGAGATGAGCAGTTCTTC.